Listed below are T cell receptor beta chains from one sample, sequenced in a study of blood T cell repertoires in COVID-19. Data came from immunoSEQ multiplex PCR; TCRdb stores just in-frame clones and leaves some out. In the table there are about 58,000 clones, 80% to 90% of which are singletons. Sequencing was carried out using peripheral blood. The receptors come from a woman aged 65 to 85 with active COVID-19. Both conserved end residues are part of each CDR3. Fields, in order: CDR3 length, V gene, D gene, clone size, J gene, CDR3 DNA, CDR3 protein. A D gene is named only where the DNA matches it firmly. Clone size appears in some rows only: once, few, many, or a class for an expanded clone.

CDR3 length: 13
V gene: TRBV5-6
D gene: TRBD1
clone size: .
J gene: TRBJ2-5
CDR3 DNA: TGTGCCAGCAGTTCCGACAGGGAAGAGACCCAGTACTTC
CDR3 protein: CASSSDREETQYF

CDR3 length: 14
V gene: TRBV19
D gene: TRBD1
clone size: .
J gene: TRBJ2-1
CDR3 DNA: TGTGCCAGTAGTATCGGGACAGGGGGAAATGAGCAGTTCTTC
CDR3 protein: CASSIGTGGNEQFF

CDR3 length: 15
V gene: TRBV28
D gene: .
clone size: .
J gene: TRBJ1-6
CDR3 DNA: TGTGCCAGCAGCACACCAGGGGCTTATAATTCACCCCTCCACTTT
CDR3 protein: CASSTPGAYNSPLHF

CDR3 length: 14
V gene: TRBV5-1
D gene: .
clone size: .
J gene: TRBJ1-1
CDR3 DNA: TGCGCCAGCAGCCACCCTACCCAGGCTACTGAAGCTTTCTTT
CDR3 protein: CASSHPTQATEAFF

CDR3 length: 15
V gene: TRBV15
D gene: .
clone size: .
J gene: TRBJ1-5
CDR3 DNA: TGTGCCACCAGCAGAGATATTGGGGGGGCTCAGCCCCAGCATTTT
CDR3 protein: CATSRDIGGAQPQHF

CDR3 length: 14
V gene: TRBV19
D gene: .
clone size: .
J gene: TRBJ1-1
CDR3 DNA: TGTGCCAGTAACGGGGGCGGGAGAGGTTTAGAAGCTTTCTTT
CDR3 protein: CASNGGGRGLEAFF

CDR3 length: 14
V gene: TRBV5-4
D gene: TRBD2
clone size: .
J gene: TRBJ2-3
CDR3 DNA: TGTGCCAGCAGTTGGACTAGCTCCTCAGATACGCAGTATTTT
CDR3 protein: CASSWTSSSDTQYF

CDR3 length: 14
V gene: TRBV2
D gene: TRBD1
clone size: .
J gene: TRBJ1-6
CDR3 DNA: TGTGCCAGCAGGGCCGGGACAGGGAATTCACCCCTCCACTTT
CDR3 protein: CASRAGTGNSPLHF

CDR3 length: 17
V gene: TRBV6-1
D gene: TRBD2
clone size: .
J gene: TRBJ2-1
CDR3 DNA: TGTGCCAGCAGTGAAAGGCTAGCGGGAGGGTCCTACAATGAGCAGTTCTTC
CDR3 protein: CASSERLAGGSYNEQFF

CDR3 length: 14
V gene: TRBV7-9
D gene: .
clone size: .
J gene: TRBJ2-4
CDR3 DNA: TGTGCCAGCAGCTTAACGACAGCAGAAAACATTCAGTACTTC
CDR3 protein: CASSLTTAENIQYF

CDR3 length: 16
V gene: TRBV30
D gene: TRBD1
clone size: .
J gene: TRBJ1-3
CDR3 DNA: TGTGCCTGGACCCGGGTAGGGGGCTATGAAGGAAACACCATATATTTT
CDR3 protein: CAWTRVGGYEGNTIYF

CDR3 length: 13
V gene: TRBV27
D gene: .
clone size: .
J gene: TRBJ2-3
CDR3 DNA: TGTGCCAGCAGAGGAGGTGGCCCAGATACGCAGTATTTT
CDR3 protein: CASRGGGPDTQYF

CDR3 length: 15
V gene: TRBV28
D gene: .
clone size: .
J gene: TRBJ1-2
CDR3 DNA: TGTGCCAGCAGTTTAGGGAGAGAGTTGAACTATGGCTACACCTTC
CDR3 protein: CASSLGRELNYGYTF

CDR3 length: 15
V gene: TRBV15
D gene: .
clone size: .
J gene: TRBJ2-7
CDR3 DNA: TGTGCCACCAGCAGAGATCGAGGCAGGGGACGCGAGCAGTACTTC
CDR3 protein: CATSRDRGRGREQYF

CDR3 length: 11
V gene: TRBV6-6
D gene: .
clone size: .
J gene: TRBJ2-1
CDR3 DNA: TGTGCCAGCAGTTACACTGATGAGCAGTTCTTC
CDR3 protein: CASSYTDEQFF

CDR3 length: 16
V gene: TRBV10-1
D gene: .
clone size: .
J gene: TRBJ2-3
CDR3 DNA: TGCGCCAGCACCGCCGGAGTAGCTTCTAGCACAGATACGCAGTATTTT
CDR3 protein: CASTAGVASSTDTQYF

CDR3 length: 17
V gene: TRBV25-1
D gene: TRBD1
clone size: .
J gene: TRBJ2-5
CDR3 DNA: TGTGCCAGCAGTGTGGCTCTGGGACAGGGGGACCGAAGGTCCCAGTACTTC
CDR3 protein: CASSVALGQGDRRSQYF

CDR3 length: 14
V gene: TRBV28
D gene: .
clone size: .
J gene: TRBJ1-6
CDR3 DNA: TGTGCCAGCTTCGAGGGCCGGGGAAATTCACCCCTCCACTTT
CDR3 protein: CASFEGRGNSPLHF

CDR3 length: 16
V gene: TRBV4-1
D gene: TRBD2
clone size: .
J gene: TRBJ2-7
CDR3 DNA: TGCGCCAGCAGCCCTCTTTTAGCGGGAGTTTCCTACGAGCAGTACTTC
CDR3 protein: CASSPLLAGVSYEQYF

CDR3 length: 16
V gene: TRBV4-1
D gene: .
clone size: .
J gene: TRBJ2-5
CDR3 DNA: TGCGCCAGCAGCCAAGTAGGGGCAGGGGCACAAGAGACCCAGTACTTC
CDR3 protein: CASSQVGAGAQETQYF

CDR3 length: 18
V gene: TRBV16
D gene: .
clone size: .
J gene: TRBJ1-3
CDR3 DNA: TGTGCCAGCAGCCAATCGCTGGAGGGGGGGCTGGCTGGAAACACCATATATTTT
CDR3 protein: CASSQSLEGGLAGNTIYF

CDR3 length: 15
V gene: TRBV9
D gene: TRBD2
clone size: .
J gene: TRBJ2-1
CDR3 DNA: TGTGCCAGCACCCTACTAGCGGGCGGAACCAATGAGCAGTTCTTC
CDR3 protein: CASTLLAGGTNEQFF

CDR3 length: 14
V gene: TRBV7-9
D gene: .
clone size: once
J gene: TRBJ2-7
CDR3 DNA: TGTGCCAGCAGCTTAGGGCGGGAAAGCAGCGAGCAGTACTTC
CDR3 protein: CASSLGRESSEQYF

CDR3 length: 14
V gene: TRBV30
D gene: .
clone size: .
J gene: TRBJ1-5
CDR3 DNA: TGTGCCTGGAGTACCTTAGTCCGCGGTCAGCCCCAGCATTTT
CDR3 protein: CAWSTLVRGQPQHF

CDR3 length: 16
V gene: TRBV27
D gene: TRBD1
clone size: .
J gene: TRBJ1-2
CDR3 DNA: TGTGCCAGCATCCTACGCCAGGGGGACTCTAACTATGGCTACACCTTC
CDR3 protein: CASILRQGDSNYGYTF

CDR3 length: 13
V gene: TRBV19
D gene: .
clone size: .
J gene: TRBJ2-3
CDR3 DNA: TGTGCCAGTAGTATAGGCGACACAGATACGCAGTATTTT
CDR3 protein: CASSIGDTDTQYF

CDR3 length: 15
V gene: TRBV6-6
D gene: TRBD1
clone size: .
J gene: TRBJ1-1
CDR3 DNA: TGTGCCAGCAGTTATCCCGGACAGGAACACACTGAAGCTTTCTTT
CDR3 protein: CASSYPGQEHTEAFF

CDR3 length: 15
V gene: TRBV28
D gene: TRBD2
clone size: .
J gene: TRBJ2-5
CDR3 DNA: TGTGCCAGCAGCCCGCCCCCGGGGGGGCAAGAGACCCAGTACTTC
CDR3 protein: CASSPPPGGQETQYF

CDR3 length: 14
V gene: TRBV5-4
D gene: .
clone size: many
J gene: TRBJ2-1
CDR3 DNA: TGTGCCAGCAGCCGACAGGTGGACTACAATGAGCAGTTCTTC
CDR3 protein: CASSRQVDYNEQFF

CDR3 length: 17
V gene: TRBV12-5
D gene: .
clone size: .
J gene: TRBJ2-1
CDR3 DNA: TGTGCTAGTGGCTCGCGTGGTGGAGGGAGGTCCTACAATGAGCAGTTCTTC
CDR3 protein: CASGSRGGGRSYNEQFF

CDR3 length: 14
V gene: TRBV14
D gene: .
clone size: once
J gene: TRBJ2-3
CDR3 DNA: TGTGCCAGCAGCCCGGGACTCTACACAGATACGCAGTATTTT
CDR3 protein: CASSPGLYTDTQYF

CDR3 length: 15
V gene: TRBV5-1
D gene: TRBD2
clone size: .
J gene: TRBJ2-7
CDR3 DNA: TGCGCCAGCAGGATGAGGCTAGCGGGGGCCTACGAGCAGTACTTC
CDR3 protein: CASRMRLAGAYEQYF

CDR3 length: 13
V gene: TRBV29-1
D gene: TRBD1
clone size: .
J gene: TRBJ1-1
CDR3 DNA: TGCAGCGTTGTGGGACAGGGGAACACTGAAGCTTTCTTT
CDR3 protein: CSVVGQGNTEAFF

CDR3 length: 13
V gene: TRBV10-3
D gene: .
clone size: .
J gene: TRBJ2-3
CDR3 DNA: TGTGCCATCAGTCCGGAGAGCACAGATACGCAGTATTTT
CDR3 protein: CAISPESTDTQYF

CDR3 length: 13
V gene: TRBV7-6
D gene: TRBD1
clone size: few
J gene: TRBJ2-3
CDR3 DNA: TGTGCCAGCAGTTTAGGGGGACAGGATACGCAGTATTTT
CDR3 protein: CASSLGGQDTQYF

CDR3 length: 15
V gene: TRBV18
D gene: TRBD2
clone size: .
J gene: TRBJ2-1
CDR3 DNA: TGTGCCAGCTCACCCCGACTAGCGGGATACAATGAGCAGTTCTTC
CDR3 protein: CASSPRLAGYNEQFF

CDR3 length: 16
V gene: TRBV15
D gene: TRBD2
clone size: .
J gene: TRBJ2-3
CDR3 DNA: TGTGCCACCAGCAGTCAGCAGCGGGAGGGGACAGATACGCAGTATTTT
CDR3 protein: CATSSQQREGTDTQYF

CDR3 length: 17
V gene: TRBV11-2
D gene: TRBD2
clone size: once
J gene: TRBJ2-3
CDR3 DNA: TGTGCCAGCAGCTCGATGACTAGCGCCTCACATCGAGATACGCAGTATTTT
CDR3 protein: CASSSMTSASHRDTQYF

CDR3 length: 12
V gene: TRBV2
D gene: TRBD1
clone size: .
J gene: TRBJ2-7
CDR3 DNA: TGTGCCACCTCAGGGGGCCGCTACGAGCAGTACTTC
CDR3 protein: CATSGGRYEQYF

CDR3 length: 14
V gene: TRBV21-1
D gene: .
clone size: .
J gene: TRBJ2-7
CDR3 DNA: TGTGCCAGCAGCACTCAGATCCTTTCCTACGAGCAGTACTTC
CDR3 protein: CASSTQILSYEQYF

CDR3 length: 15
V gene: TRBV3-1/TRBV3-2
D gene: .
clone size: .
J gene: TRBJ2-7
CDR3 DNA: TGTGCCAGCAGCCCCCCAGGAGCGGGCCTCTACGAGCAGTACTTC
CDR3 protein: CASSPPGAGLYEQYF

CDR3 length: 17
V gene: TRBV13
D gene: .
clone size: .
J gene: TRBJ2-5
CDR3 DNA: TGTGCCAGCAGCTTAGGCCTAGCAGGGGACAACCAAGAGACCCAGTACTTC
CDR3 protein: CASSLGLAGDNQETQYF

CDR3 length: 16
V gene: TRBV5-4
D gene: TRBD2
clone size: few
J gene: TRBJ2-5
CDR3 DNA: TGTGCCAGCAGCCGAGGACTAGCGGGAGGGGTAGAGACCCAGTACTTC
CDR3 protein: CASSRGLAGGVETQYF

CDR3 length: 16
V gene: TRBV18
D gene: .
clone size: .
J gene: TRBJ1-6
CDR3 DNA: TGTGCCAGCTCACCATCCGAGACAGTCACGGGTTCACCCCTCCACTTT
CDR3 protein: CASSPSETVTGSPLHF

CDR3 length: 15
V gene: TRBV6-1
D gene: TRBD1
clone size: .
J gene: TRBJ2-1
CDR3 DNA: TGTGCCAGCAGTGAGGCAGTGACAGGGGGTAATGAGCAGTTCTTC
CDR3 protein: CASSEAVTGGNEQFF

CDR3 length: 12
V gene: TRBV27
D gene: TRBD1
clone size: .
J gene: TRBJ2-7
CDR3 DNA: TGTGCCAGCAGAGTGACAGGGTCCGAGCAGTACTTC
CDR3 protein: CASRVTGSEQYF